This T cell receptor beta chain stems from a study of shared clonotypes between healthy human individuals (dated by TCRdb to about 2020). General notes on the study: A couple of women and three men aged 18 to 49 years were included in the cohort. Each donor's leukapheresis produced roughly between roughly 0.85 and 9.5 billion PBMCs. The study deeply sequenced blood TCR repertoires of several healthy adults to estimate repertoire size and the extent of clonotype sharing between individuals. Different laboratories and diverse techniques were used to prepare libraries and sequence TCR repertoires, to increase sequencing depth and limit assay-specific biases. For each donor, CD4 naive and CD4 memory were each run on three plates, CD8 naive on two plates, and CD8 memory on one plate.

Using the deep immunoSEQ assay, multiplex PCR amplified TCR CDR3 regions from genomic DNA. Extracted genomic DNA from each cell subset was spread evenly across all wells of several immunoSEQ 96-well plates, with each plate serving as a replicate. For sorted subsets, around 200 ng genomic DNA, equal to tens of thousands of T cell genomes, was loaded into each replicate PCR. Purified libraries were measured with a Qubit 3.0 fluorometer, size-checked on a Bioanalyzer 2100, and measured again with the KAPA Library Quantification kit. A separate single-read 150-cycle Illumina NextSeq 550 flow cell was used to sequence each immunoSEQ 96-well plate. The authors' pipeline ran thus. Because the immunoSEQ output included only junctional sequences and no quality scores, the filtering could not be the same as the filtering used for full-length reads. To assign V/J genes and CDR3, sequences were annotated against IMGT germline references using PyIR, a Python wrapper for IgBLAST v1.9. Reads were filtered out if the reads had weak V/J assignments (E-value above 1e-6), no CDR3, stop codons, out-of-frame junctions, or ambiguous translated residues. V3J clonotypes were defined by identical inferred V gene, J gene, and CDR3 amino acid sequence. To compute the percentage overlap between repertoires, the number of shared unique clonotypes was divided by the size of the smaller repertoire. Repertoire richness was assessed with RTK rarefaction, the Chao1 estimator, and Recon v2.1 estimates of unobserved clonotypes. Generation probabilities were computed with OLGA for all TCRbeta clonotypes obtained by the gDNA method from several donors. TCRdb took over this immuneACCESS table, retaining in-frame rearrangements with V and J assigned. Such tables are incomplete; in checked studies, under half of the missing clones stem from an unresolved V gene, and the remainder is unexplained. D and trimming were read from the DNA, whereas the V and J calls and clone size are those reported in that table. The sample profile shows a few million clones; over 90% of them were found once. The top ten constitute under 0.45% of the sample.

V loses 2 bases of germline sequence and J loses 6 bases, and the interval between the two ends is 7 bases. For CDR1 and CDR2, the germline V gene lists SGHTA and FQGNSA. The CDR3 runs 13 amino acids, cysteine and phenylalanine included. Left in the record is the CDR3 DNA by itself, 39 bases read in frame from the first base. Donors were healthy HIV-negative adults with no recently reported acute infections or vaccinations. Every donor was a Caucasian adult living in Nashville, Tennessee, USA. Magnetic negative selection was used to enrich CD4+ T cells, after which naive cells were positively selected on CD45RA and the negative fraction became the memory subset. After blood collection by leukapheresis, PBMCs were isolated using Ficoll-Histopaque density gradient centrifugation and then cryopreserved in the vapor phase of liquid nitrogen. Analytical flow cytometry was used to check the purity and quantity of each magnetically sorted T cell population. Each sorted fraction had its genomic DNA isolated and then quantified by UV absorbance on a Nanodrop 2000c.

Broad study findings and their caveats: Based on pairwise subsampling, the degree of clonotype sharing among donors was expected to be affected by sequencing depth. Clonotypes shared by all four sorted-subset donors showed higher generation probabilities than non-shared clonotypes. About 5% of naive CD4, 3.5% of naive CD8, about 2.4% of memory CD4, and roughly 0.4% of memory CD8 clonotypes were shared across several donors. Incomplete sequencing was indicated by rarefaction of sorted-subset datasets, despite the large sequencing depth. Because the study included a small number of donors, the genetic and exposure-history diversity represented was limited. Naive subsets generally had larger estimated clonotype richness than memory subsets. Sampling was restricted to blood, and TCR repertoires in tissues likely differ from the TCR repertoires found in blood.

A remark on this clone: Its target antigen remains unknown. Per-base qualities were not stored, and no clone one base away is much larger.

This chain joins TRBV7-2 to TRBJ1-4; there is no confident call for the D gene. The sequence was obtained from a man aged 18 to 30 in good health. Some clones in this sample may be carry-over from other donors' samples. Sequencing was performed on naive CD4+ T cells from PBMCs. In light of the paper, this sample's cell subset or site label describes: CD45RA+ positively selected. The sequenced DNA is TGTGCCAGCAGCTTAATAATCGATGAAAAACTGTTTTTT. It translates to CASSLIIDEKLFF.